The 12 T cell receptor beta chains given below trace back to one sample, sequenced in a study of cytomegalovirus exposure and HLA in healthy donors. Use of 60 Vbeta and 13 Jbeta primers characterized the PCR. Profiling relied on immunoSEQ multiplex PCR, and the TCRdb table lists in-frame clones only, not all of them. Among roughly 130,000 clones, approximately 80% were seen once, and the ten largest hold about 3%. The sequenced sample consisted of PBMCs. The receptors come from a woman aged 18 to 35 in good health and CMV-seropositive.

The chain employs TRBV4-2 and TRBJ2-5; D is perhaps TRBD2 (6 bases). The end of the DNA is better explained by TRBJ2-7, so the J call may be wrong. Germline CDR1 reads LGHNA; CDR2 reads YNFKEQ. This CDR3 comprises 15 residues. CDR3 protein: CASSQRDSSSYEQYF. CDR3 DNA: TGTGCCAGCAGCCAGCGGGACTCCTCCTCCTACGAGCAGTACTTC.

This rearrangement joins TRBV29-1 to TRBJ2-7, with no clear D. There are 12 residues in the CDR3. Trimming took 0 bases from V and 2 from J, leaving 5 bases between them. In germline, CDR1 is SQVTM, CDR2 ANQGSEA. The CDR3 loop reads CSVEDTAYEQYF. The CDR3 DNA reads TGCAGCGTTGAAGACACAGCCTACGAGCAGTACTTC.

The rearrangement links TRBV5-4 to TRBJ1-6; D might be TRBD1 (5 bases). V was shortened by 1 base and J by 5 bases, with 7 bases between the two germline ends. CDR1 is SGHNT, CDR2 YYREEE, per germline (reference sequence). CDR3 length: 14 residues. The CDR3 loop is CASSLPGDNSPLHF. DNA for the CDR3: TGTGCCAGCAGCTTGCCGGGGGATAATTCACCCCTCCACTTT. Drawing the rest from reference TRBV5-4 and TRBJ1-6, the complete variable domain is ETGVTQSPTHLIKTRGQQVTLRCSSQSGHNTVSWYQQALGQGPQFIFQYYREEENGRGNFPPRFSGLQFPNYSSELNVNALELDDSALYLCASSLPGDNSPLHFGNGTRLTVT.

The V call is TRBV10-1, the J call TRBJ2-1; 10 bases fit TRBD2. The CDR3 covers 14 residues. CDR1 is WNHNN and CDR2 is SYGVQD in the germline V gene (reference sequence). The V and J ends lost 7 bases and 8 bases, in that order; junction bases with no gene match: 8. The DNA of the CDR3 is TGCGCCAGCAAGGCTAGCGGGGGTAAGGATGAGCAGTTCTTC. Translated, it gives CASKASGGKDEQFF.

Comments on this clone: The junction and the germline gene differ at one end; a read error may be behind it. CDR3: CSSSLGGGPSTDTQYF. CDR3 sequence (DNA): TGTTCCAGCAGCTTAGGGGGGGGGCCCAGCACAGATACGCAGTATTTT. The chain uses TRBV7-9 and TRBJ2-3, with D tentatively TRBD2 (7 bases). CDR3 length: 16 amino acids. CDR1 is SEHNR, CDR2 FQNEAQ, per germline (reference sequence).

This rearrangement joins TRBV25-1 to TRBJ1-6; 10 bases map to TRBD1. Germline CDR1 and CDR2: MGHDK and SYGVNS. This CDR3 is built from 14 residues. V trimming: 5 bases; J trimming: 10 bases; junction bases outside the gene matches: 5. CDR3 coding DNA: TGTGCCAGCAGTCCGGGACAGGGGAAATCACCCCTCCACTTT. Translating it yields CASSPGQGKSPLHF. Variable domain in full (rest from reference TRBV25-1 and TRBJ1-6): EADIYQTPRYLVIGTGKKITLECSQTMGHDKMYWYQQDPGMELHLIHYSYGVNSTEKGDLSSESTVSRIRTEHFPLTLESARPSHTSQYLCASSPGQGKSPLHFGNGTRLTVT.

The chain uses TRBV6-5 and TRBJ2-2; TRBD1 matches 9 bases. Germline CDR1 reads MNHEY; CDR2 reads SVGAGI. J lost 6 bases, V lost 5 bases, and 7 bases had no gene match. This CDR3 region has 15 residues. The chain's CDR3 is CASSRPGQGAGELFF. CDR3 in DNA: TGTGCCAGCAGTCGCCCGGGACAGGGCGCCGGGGAGCTGTTTTTT.

The chain recombines TRBV7-6 with TRBJ2-2; possible D gene TRBD2, 6 bases. Trimming shortened V by 5 bases and J by 4 bases, and 11 bases separated the two germline ends. The CDR3 is 14 amino acids. Germline V gives CDR1 SGHVS, CDR2 FNYEAQ. The CDR3 loop reads CASSPLGGTGELFF. For the CDR3, the DNA is TGTGCCAGCAGCCCCCTCGGGGGCACCGGGGAGCTGTTTTTT.

The V call is TRBV25-1, the J call TRBJ1-1, with 8 bases fitting TRBD1. This CDR3 has 16 residues. V lost 1 base, J lost 1 base, and 5 bases stayed unmatched. The germline V gene has CDR1 MGHDK and CDR2 SYGVNS. DNA of the CDR3: TGTGCCAGCAGTGAATGGTTGACAGGGGAGAACACTGAAGCTTTCTTT. Translated: CASSEWLTGENTEAFF.

The chain carries TRBV30 and TRBJ1-6, with TRBD1 as a possible D gene (6 bases). Germline V gene data show CDR1 as GTSNPN and CDR2 as SVGIG (reference sequence). This CDR3 has 13 residues. Trimming took 4 bases from V and 4 from J, leaving 8 bases between them. CDR3 bases: TGTGCCTGGACAGGGGCGTATAATTCACCCCTCCACTTT. This encodes CAWTGAYNSPLHF.

V is TRBV2 and J is TRBJ1-1; D might be TRBD1 (5 bases). Trimming stripped 3 bases from V and 4 bases from J, with 9 bases between. The CDR3 covers 13 residues. Germline V gene sequence: CDR1 SNHLY, CDR2 FYNNEI. The CDR3 is CASSEGHGTEAFF. The CDR3 DNA sequence: TGTGCCAGCAGTGAGGGGCATGGCACTGAAGCTTTCTTT.

The CDR3 DNA follows: TGTGCCAGCATAGCATTTACCGGGGAGCTGTTTTTT. As protein: CASIAFTGELFF. The V and J genes are TRBV21-1 and TRBJ2-2; TRBD2 reflects the table's D call only, with no check against the DNA. TRBV21-1 is shown as a pseudogene. The CDR3 covers 12 residues.